This TCR beta chain was profiled in a study of CD8 T cells in Susac syndrome. This clonotype was detected once. Reverse transcription of about 0.5 to 1 ug RNA used random hexamers. TCRdb analysed the immunoSEQ multiplex PCR reads with MiXCR anew, one entry per CDR3 protein. The profile shows some 180,000 distinct CDR3 sequences, around 96% of them singletons. The CDR3 totals 15 residues. The germline V gene has CDR1 SEHNR and CDR2 FQNEAQ (reference sequence). Trimming pared 8 bases from V and 2 bases from J, leaving 15 bases between. Specimen: CD4+ T cells from PBMCs. The TCR comes from a human donor in good health. This chain connects TRBV7-9 to TRBJ2-2; D is uncertain. CDR3: CASVPSSSNTGELFF. The CDR3 coding sequence is TGTGCCAGCGTACCATCGTCCTCCAACACCGGGGAGCTGTTTTTT.